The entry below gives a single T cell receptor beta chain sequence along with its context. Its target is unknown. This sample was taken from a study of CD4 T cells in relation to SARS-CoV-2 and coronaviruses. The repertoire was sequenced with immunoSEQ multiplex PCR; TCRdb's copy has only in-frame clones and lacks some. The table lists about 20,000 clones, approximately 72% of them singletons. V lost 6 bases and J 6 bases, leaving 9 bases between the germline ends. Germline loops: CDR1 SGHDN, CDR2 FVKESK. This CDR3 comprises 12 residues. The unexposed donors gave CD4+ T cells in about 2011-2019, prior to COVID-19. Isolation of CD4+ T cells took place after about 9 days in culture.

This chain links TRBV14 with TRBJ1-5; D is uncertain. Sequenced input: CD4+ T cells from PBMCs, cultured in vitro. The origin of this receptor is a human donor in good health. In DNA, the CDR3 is TGTGCCAGCAGTGAAGGGAGTCAGCCCCAGCATTTT. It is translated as CASSEGSQPQHF.